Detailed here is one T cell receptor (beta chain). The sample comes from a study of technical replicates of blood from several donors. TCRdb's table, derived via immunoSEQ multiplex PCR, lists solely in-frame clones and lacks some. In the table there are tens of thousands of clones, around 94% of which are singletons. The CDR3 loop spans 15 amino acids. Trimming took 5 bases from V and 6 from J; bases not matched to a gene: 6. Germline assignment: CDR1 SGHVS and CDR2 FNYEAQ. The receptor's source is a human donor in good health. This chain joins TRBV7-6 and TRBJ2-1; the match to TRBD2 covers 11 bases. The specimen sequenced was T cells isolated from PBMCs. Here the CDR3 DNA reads TGTGCCAGCAGCATCGGGACTAGCGGAGCCAATGAGCAGTTCTTC. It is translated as CASSIGTSGANEQFF.